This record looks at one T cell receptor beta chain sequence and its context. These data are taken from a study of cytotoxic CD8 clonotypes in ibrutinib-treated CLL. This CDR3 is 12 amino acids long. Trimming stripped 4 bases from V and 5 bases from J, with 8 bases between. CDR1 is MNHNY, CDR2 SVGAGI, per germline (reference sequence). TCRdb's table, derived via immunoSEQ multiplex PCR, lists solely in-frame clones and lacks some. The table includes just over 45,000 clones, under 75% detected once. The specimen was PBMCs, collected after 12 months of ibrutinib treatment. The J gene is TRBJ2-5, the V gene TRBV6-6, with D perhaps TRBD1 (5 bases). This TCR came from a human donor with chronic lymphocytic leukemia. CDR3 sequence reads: CASSWNRETQYF. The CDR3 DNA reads TGTGCCAGCAGTTGGAACAGGGAGACCCAGTACTTC.